One T cell receptor (beta chain) is described in this entry. Original handling: How many nucleated cells were present was estimated from reference gene primer amplification. Sequencing was performed with immunoSEQ multiplex PCR; in TCRdb, only in-frame clones are kept and a portion is missing. The D gene and trimming were derived from the DNA, and the V and J assignments and clone size from that table. The sample lists 40,000 to 60,000 clones, roughly 83% occurring once. Germline V gives CDR1 GTSNPN, CDR2 SVGIG (reference sequence). The CDR3 sequence is 13 residues long. V lost 0 bases to trimming and J lost 1 base, with 6 bases between them. The data originate from a study of blood T cell repertoires in COVID-19. Overall study context: Researchers got acute and convalescent COVID-19 samples from the United States, Italy and Spain. Sample material is recorded as cDNA or gDNA derived from T cells, B-cell-depleted T cells, or PBMCs.

The rearrangement links TRBV30 to TRBJ1-1; no definite D call. The receptor comes from a human donor in a cohort sampled during active COVID-19. The sequenced sample consisted of peripheral blood. The CDR3 coding sequence is TGTGCCTGGAGTGTACTTCCGAACACTGAAGCTTTCTTT. Translation: CAWSVLPNTEAFF.